This T cell receptor beta chain was found in a study of T cell responses to AZD1222 COVID-19 vaccine. General study points: Donors skewed white British and female; clonal diversity was possibly underestimated. The span of vaccine-associated CD4 TCRs extended across spike, with dominance at 160-218 and 743-854.

J gave up 0 bases and V 8 bases, and 7 bases lay outside the gene matches. This CDR3 is 17 amino acids long. Germline V gene data show CDR1 as SGHRS and CDR2 as YFSETQ. A note on this clone: As yet, its antigen is unknown.

Repertoires were generated with immunoSEQ multiplex PCR, while TCRdb's copy carries only in-frame clones and drops some. The sample yields 100,000 or so clones, more than 75% seen once. Specimen: peripheral blood, collected on day 0 of AZD1222 vaccination. This sequence originates from an adult in good health. The genes are TRBV5-1 and TRBJ2-3; 15 bases align to TRBD2. CDR3 nucleotide sequence: TGCGCCAGTTCGGGACTAGCGGGAGGCCTTAGCACAGATACGCAGTATTTT. It encodes CASSGLAGGLSTDTQYF.